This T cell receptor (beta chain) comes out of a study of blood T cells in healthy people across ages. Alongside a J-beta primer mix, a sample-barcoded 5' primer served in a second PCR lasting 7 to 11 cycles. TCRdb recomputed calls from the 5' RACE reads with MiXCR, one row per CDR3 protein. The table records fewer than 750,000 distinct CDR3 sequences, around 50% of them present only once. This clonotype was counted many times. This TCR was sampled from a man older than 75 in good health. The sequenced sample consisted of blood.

The chain's CDR3 is CASSLSQYEQYF. In DNA, the CDR3 is TGTGCCAGCAGCCTCAGCCAATACGAGCAGTACTTC. V is TRBV3-1 and J is TRBJ2-7; no definite D call. The CDR3 runs 12 residues. V was pared by 4 bases and J by 4 bases, with 8 bases between. The germline V gene encodes CDR1 LGHDT and CDR2 YNNKEL (reference sequence).